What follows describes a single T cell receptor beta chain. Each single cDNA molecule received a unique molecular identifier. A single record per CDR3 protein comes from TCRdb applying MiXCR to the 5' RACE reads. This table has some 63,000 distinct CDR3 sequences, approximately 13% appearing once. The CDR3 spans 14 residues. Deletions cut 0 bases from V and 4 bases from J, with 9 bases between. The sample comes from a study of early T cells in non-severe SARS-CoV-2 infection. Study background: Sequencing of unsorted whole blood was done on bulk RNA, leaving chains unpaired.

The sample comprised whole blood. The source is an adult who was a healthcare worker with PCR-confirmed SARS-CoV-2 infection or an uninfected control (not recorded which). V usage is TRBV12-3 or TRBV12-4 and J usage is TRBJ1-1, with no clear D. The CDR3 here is CASSLAGGRTEAFF. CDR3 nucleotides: TGTGCCAGCAGTTTAGCCGGCGGTCGCACTGAAGCTTTCTTT.